Shown below are 22 T cell receptor beta chains from a single sample sequenced in a study of control samples from healthy donors and cancer patients. Sequenced by immunoSEQ multiplex PCR; TCRdb stores in-frame clones only, minus some. This repertoire shows 52,000 or so clones, around 94% found once; its top ten account for about 4%. Sequencing was performed on blood. The receptors stem from a man aged 30-40 years in good health.

This chain uses TRBV9 with TRBJ1-3; no clear D gene. The germline CDR1 and CDR2 sequences are SGDLS and YYNGEE. Deletions cut 4 bases from V and 0 bases from J, with 14 bases between. The CDR3 consists of 16 residues. CDR3 sequence reads: CASSPLTPSSGNTIYF. In DNA form, the CDR3 reads TGTGCCAGCAGCCCTCTGACACCATCCTCTGGAAACACCATATATTTT. The whole variable domain, remainder taken from reference TRBV9 and TRBJ1-3, is DSGVTQTPKHLITATGQRVTLRCSPRSGDLSVYWYQQSLDQGLQFLIQYYNGEERAKGNILERFSAQQFPDLHSELNLSSLELGDSALYFCASSPLTPSSGNTIYFGEGSWLTVV.

V is TRBV28 and J is TRBJ1-2, with 8 bases identical to TRBD1. The germline CDR1 and CDR2 sequences are MDHEN and SYDVKM. The CDR3 runs 13 residues. J gave up 7 bases and V 6 bases, and 7 bases lay outside the gene matches. Here the CDR3 reads CASSPRDRPGYTF. CDR3 bases: TGTGCCAGCAGCCCGCGGGACAGGCCTGGCTACACCTTC.

This chain links TRBV4-1 with TRBJ2-2; 11 bases are shared with TRBD1. Trimming cost V 0 bases and J 6 bases; bases outside gene matches: 6. This CDR3 is built from 17 residues. Germline V gives CDR1 MGHRA, CDR2 YSYEKL. The CDR3 DNA reads TGCGCCAGCAGCCAAGAAATTGGACAGGGGGCGCCCGGGGAGCTGTTTTTT. It encodes CASSQEIGQGAPGELFF.

The genes are TRBV7-9 and TRBJ1-6, with 9 bases lining up with TRBD1. J was trimmed by 8 bases and V by 2 bases; bases with no gene match: 7. Germline assignment: CDR1 SEHNR and CDR2 FQNEAQ (reference sequence). This CDR3 region has 16 residues. The CDR3, as DNA: TGTGCCAGCAGCTTACCACGGACAGGGGCGGATTCACCCCTCCACTTT. As protein: CASSLPRTGADSPLHF.

This chain uses TRBV19 with TRBJ2-3; 10 bases align to TRBD2. Per germline, CDR1 LNHDA and CDR2 SQIVND (reference sequence). J was trimmed by 4 bases and V by 5 bases; bases with no gene match: 0. This CDR3 spans 13 amino acids. The CDR3: CASSLAGADTQYF. The CDR3 DNA reads TGTGCCAGTAGTCTAGCGGGGGCAGATACGCAGTATTTT.

The V and J genes are TRBV27 and TRBJ1-2, with a weak D call TRBD1 (5 bases). With 2 bases removed from V and 4 bases from J, the gap between germline ends came to 14 bases. The germline gives CDR1 MNHEY, CDR2 SMNVEV (reference sequence). The CDR3 spans 15 residues. The CDR3 nucleotides are TGTGCCAGCAGTTTAGGCGGGGGGGGGTTCTATGGCTACACCTTC. It yields the protein CASSLGGGGFYGYTF.

This chain joins TRBV9 and TRBJ2-1; 8 bases are a match to TRBD2. Germline trimming cut 4 bases from V and 1 base from J; bases unmatched to any gene: 7. This CDR3 comprises 16 residues. Germline V gene data show CDR1 as SGDLS and CDR2 as YYNGEE. The CDR3 spells CASSFYPGGSYNEQFF. In nucleotides, the CDR3 is TGTGCCAGCAGCTTCTACCCGGGGGGGTCCTACAATGAGCAGTTCTTC.

This chain links TRBV9 with TRBJ2-3, with 9 positions matching TRBD2. V shed 5 bases, J shed 4 bases, and the junction held 11 bases outside the gene matches. The CDR3 contains 16 residues. Per germline, CDR1 SGDLS and CDR2 YYNGEE. For the CDR3, the DNA is TGTGCCAGCAGTGGGAATAAGGCGGGGGGGCCAGATACGCAGTATTTT. This sequence encodes CASSGNKAGGPDTQYF.

Regarding this clone: Distinct nucleotide sequences in the sample also encode this CDR3. The chain recombines TRBV5-1 with TRBJ2-1; possibly TRBD1 for D (5 bases). In germline, CDR1 is SGHRS, CDR2 YFSETQ. The ends were cut back, 0 bases at V and 0 bases at J, with 10 bases in the middle. The CDR3 runs to 16 residues. CDR3 amino acids: CASSLGGESSYNEQFF. The CDR3 DNA sequence: TGCGCCAGCAGCTTGGGGGGCGAGAGCTCCTACAATGAGCAGTTCTTC. Combining the CDR3 with reference TRBV5-1 and TRBJ2-1 gives the whole variable domain KAGVTQTPRYLIKTRGQQVTLSCSPISGHRSVSWYQQTPGQGLQFLFEYFSETQRNKGNFPGRFSGRQFSNSRSEMNVSTLELGDSALYLCASSLGGESSYNEQFFGPGTRLTVL.

This sequence joins TRBV5-1 and TRBJ2-7; D gene ambiguous. Trimming shortened V by 0 bases and J by 2 bases, and 9 bases separated the two germline ends. The germline V gene encodes CDR1 SGHRS and CDR2 YFSETQ. The CDR3 runs to 14 residues. The CDR3 region has the DNA TGCGCCAGCAGCTTGGCAGGCGCGACCTACGAGCAGTACTTC. The encoded protein is CASSLAGATYEQYF.

This chain uses TRBV6-5 with TRBJ2-3; 8 bases line up with TRBD2. Trimming took 10 bases from V and 7 from J; bases not matched to a gene: 10. This CDR3 region has 13 residues. Germline CDR1 is MNHEY and CDR2 is SVGAGI. The CDR3 protein is CATSGGAQHTQYF. The CDR3 bases are TGTGCCACCTCGGGGGGGGCCCAACATACGCAGTATTTT.

The chain recombines TRBV9 with TRBJ2-7; D gene unclear. The CDR3 is 16 residues long. Germline V gene data show CDR1 as SGDLS and CDR2 as YYNGEE. Trimming pared 3 bases from V and 6 bases from J, leaving 22 bases between. For the CDR3, the DNA is TGTGCCAGCAGCGCAGACGAGGCCTCCCCCGACCTCGAGCAGTACTTC. It yields the protein CASSADEASPDLEQYF. The whole variable domain, remainder taken from reference TRBV9 and TRBJ2-7, is DSGVTQTPKHLITATGQRVTLRCSPRSGDLSVYWYQQSLDQGLQFLIQYYNGEERAKGNILERFSAQQFPDLHSELNLSSLELGDSALYFCASSADEASPDLEQYFGPGTRLTVT.

The chain combines TRBV11-1 with TRBJ2-5; D is undetermined. CDR1 SGHAT and CDR2 FQDESV come from the germline V gene (reference sequence). The length of the CDR3 is 13 residues. The V gene lost 4 bases and the J gene lost 5 bases, with 11 bases spanning the gap. The CDR3 protein is CASSSSTAETQYF. The DNA of the CDR3 is TGTGCCAGCAGCTCTTCAACGGCGGAGACCCAGTACTTC.

This clone has more than one count but fewer than ten. The chain's CDR3 is CASKYRGSGELFF. The CDR3 coding sequence is TGTGCCAGCAAGTATCGGGGATCCGGGGAGCTGTTTTTT. V gene TRBV28 combines with J gene TRBJ2-2, with D maybe TRBD2 (5 bases). V lost 7 bases to trimming and J lost 6 bases, with 12 bases between them. Germline V gives CDR1 MDHEN, CDR2 SYDVKM. The CDR3 length is 13 residues. The full variable domain, rest sourced from reference TRBV28 and TRBJ2-2, is DVKVTQSSRYLVKRTGEKVFLECVQDMDHENMFWYRQDPGLGLRLIYFSYDVKMKEKGDIPEGYSVSREKKERFSLILESASTNQTSMYLCASKYRGSGELFFGEGSRLTVL.

This chain uses TRBV7-2 with TRBJ2-1; 9 bases agree with TRBD2. Germline loops: CDR1 SGHTA, CDR2 FQGNSA. The CDR3 sequence is 14 residues long. The V segment lost 8 bases and the J segment 4 bases; nucleotides outside the gene matches: 6. Here the CDR3 DNA reads TGTGCCAGCCTAAGCGGGGGGCTTTACAATGAGCAGTTCTTC. Protein sequence: CASLSGGLYNEQFF. The variable domain in full, completed from reference TRBV7-2 and TRBJ2-1, reads GAGVSQSPSNKVTEKGKDVELRCDPISGHTALYWYRQSLGQGLEFLIYFQGNSAPDKSGLPSDRFSAERTGGSVSTLTIQRTQQEDSAVYLCASLSGGLYNEQFFGPGTRLTVL.

This chain links TRBV20-1 with TRBJ1-5; D remains ambiguous. Germline CDR1 reads DFQATT; CDR2 reads SNEGSKA (reference sequence). The CDR3 is 14 residues long. V lost 4 bases and J lost 5, with 15 bases in between. Written as DNA, the CDR3 is TGCAGTGCTATTGAGGGCAGATTGGATCAGCCCCAGCATTTT. Its translation is CSAIEGRLDQPQHF.

The chain couples TRBV27 to TRBJ1-5; no reliable D call. V was clipped by 9 bases and J by 0 bases, with 9 bases between them. Per the germline V gene, CDR1 is MNHEY and CDR2 is SMNVEV (reference sequence). This CDR3 region has 13 residues. In DNA, the CDR3 is TGTGCCAGTAGTCGCTATAGCAATCAGCCCCAGCATTTT. Amino acids: CASSRYSNQPQHF.

V and J are TRBV12-3 or TRBV12-4 and TRBJ2-7; D not resolved. Trimming removed 3 bases at V and 1 base at J, with 7 bases between. The CDR3 runs to 13 residues. The CDR3 reads CASSFGFSYEQYF. The CDR3 DNA reads as TGTGCCAGCAGTTTCGGCTTTTCCTACGAGCAGTACTTC.

The J gene is TRBJ2-1, the V gene TRBV6-4, with 11 bases that match TRBD2. This CDR3 has 16 residues. Germline trimming cut 0 bases from V and 7 bases from J; bases unmatched to any gene: 5. CDR1 is MRHNA, CDR2 SNTAGT, per germline. DNA for the CDR3: TGTGCCAGCAGTGACTCATTTAGCGGGAGGGTAAATGAGCAGTTCTTC. Its translation: CASSDSFSGRVNEQFF.

Only a few counts were recorded for this clone. The chain carries TRBV5-1 and TRBJ1-2, with a weak D call TRBD1 (6 bases). V was pared by 7 bases and J by 7 bases, with 17 bases between. The CDR3 covers 13 residues. From germline, CDR1 is SGHRS and CDR2 YFSETQ. CDR3 amino acids: CASALTGRGGYTF. CDR3 DNA sequence: TGCGCCAGCGCCTTGACAGGCAGGGGTGGCTACACCTTC.

A remark on this clone: Other DNA sequences in the same sample also yield this CDR3. The chain links TRBV6-1 to TRBJ2-5; 12 bases match TRBD2. After removal of 2 bases from V and 2 bases from J, the junction contained 0 bases not matched to a gene. The CDR3 length is 15 residues. Germline V CDR1 and CDR2: MNHNS, SASEGT. In DNA form, the CDR3 reads TGTGCCAGCAGTGAACTAGCGGGGGGGCAAGAGACCCAGTACTTC. Protein product: CASSELAGGQETQYF.

The V call is TRBV24-1, the J call TRBJ2-5, with 11 positions matching TRBD1. Trimming removed 1 base from V and 5 bases from J; junction bases left unmatched: 5. The CDR3 runs 16 residues. Germline V gene data show CDR1 as KGHDR and CDR2 as SFDVKD. CDR3 loop: CATSDFGTGGTETQYF. In DNA, the CDR3 is TGTGCCACCAGTGATTTCGGGACAGGGGGAACGGAGACCCAGTACTTC.